This is a list of T cell receptor beta chains from one sample in a study of shared clonotypes between healthy human individuals. Clones were sequenced by immunoSEQ multiplex PCR, and TCRdb holds only the in-frame ones, with some missing. The sample lists just over 2,000,000 clones; about 94% were seen once. Input material: naive CD8+ T cells sorted from blood. The source is a man aged 18-30 years in good health. The CDR3 runs from the conserved cysteine through the conserved F or W. A D gene is named only where the DNA matches it firmly. Size is omitted from some rows. Given values are once, few, many or a class for expanded clones.

TRBV4-1	NA	NA	TRBJ1-1	CASSQSKTPNTEAFF	TGCGCCAGCAGCCAATCCAAGACACCGAACACTGAAGCTTTCTTT
TRBV7-2	NA	once	TRBJ2-7	CASSSPVGEVSLYEQYF	TGTGCCAGCAGCTCACCCGTCGGGGAGGTCTCACTTTACGAGCAGTACTTC
TRBV6-6	NA	NA	TRBJ2-7	CATAKGNYEQYF	TGTGCCACCGCAAAAGGGAACTACGAGCAGTACTTC
TRBV4-1	NA	once	TRBJ1-1	CASSQARQLNTEAFF	TGCGCCAGCAGCCAGGCGAGACAGCTGAACACTGAAGCTTTCTTT
TRBV7-9	NA	once	TRBJ2-1	CASSMDSAEQFF	TGTGCCAGCAGCATGGACAGCGCGGAGCAGTTCTTC
TRBV9	NA	NA	TRBJ2-3	CASSVGKWEIDTQYF	TGTGCCAGCAGCGTCGGGAAGTGGGAAATAGATACGCAGTATTTT
TRBV6-5	NA	NA	TRBJ1-4	CASRDTGLGNEKLFF	TGTGCCAGCAGGGATACAGGGCTGGGGAATGAAAAACTGTTTTTT
TRBV9	TRBD2	NA	TRBJ2-3	CASSVAVAGGPTDTQYF	TGTGCCAGCAGCGTAGCAGTAGCGGGAGGACCCACAGATACGCAGTATTTT
TRBV29-1	NA	NA	TRBJ2-3	CSVETGSTDTQYF	TGCAGCGTTGAGACAGGAAGCACAGATACGCAGTATTTT
TRBV15	NA	few	TRBJ1-4	CATSSWGSEKLFF	TGTGCCACCAGCAGCTGGGGCAGTGAAAAACTGTTTTTT
TRBV7-9	TRBD1	NA	TRBJ2-7	CASSLAGTGNGYEQYF	TGTGCCAGCAGCCTAGCCGGGACAGGTAACGGTTACGAGCAGTACTTC
TRBV2	TRBD2	once	TRBJ2-7	CATLGLAGSGSYEQYF	TGTGCCACCCTGGGACTAGCGGGCTCCGGCTCCTACGAGCAGTACTTC
TRBV4-3	TRBD1	NA	TRBJ2-7	CASSHTLLGQGASYEQYF	TGCGCCAGCAGCCATACCCTCCTCGGACAGGGGGCGTCCTACGAGCAGTACTTC
TRBV7-9	NA	NA	TRBJ2-7	CASSLLRGRSYEQYF	TGTGCCAGCAGCTTGCTCAGGGGAAGATCTTACGAGCAGTACTTC
TRBV29-1	NA	NA	TRBJ1-2	CSVRDGLDYGYTF	TGCAGCGTTAGAGACGGTCTAGACTATGGCTACACCTTC
TRBV28	TRBD1	NA	TRBJ2-7	CASSLGQFGLPSFLPYEQYF	TGTGCCAGCAGTCTGGGACAGTTCGGGCTTCCAAGCTTTTTACCCTACGAGCAGTACTTC
TRBV4-2	NA	NA	TRBJ2-7	CASSQADSYEQYF	TGTGCCAGCAGCCAAGCGGACAGCTACGAGCAGTACTTC
TRBV15	NA	NA	TRBJ2-6	CATSRDDNSGANVLTF	TGTGCCACCAGCAGAGATGACAACTCTGGGGCCAACGTCCTGACTTTC
TRBV29-1	NA	NA	TRBJ2-7	CSVMTGASYEQYF	TGCAGCGTTATGACCGGAGCGTCCTACGAGCAGTACTTC
TRBV27	NA	NA	TRBJ2-3	CASSLGAGSGDTQYF	TGTGCCAGCAGTTTAGGTGCCGGGAGCGGAGATACGCAGTATTTT